This record looks at one T cell receptor beta chain sequence and its context. The antigen remains undetermined. The CDR3 runs 18 residues. CDR1 is MNHEY, CDR2 SVGEGT, per germline. V shed 1 base, J shed 4 bases, and the junction held 10 bases outside the gene matches. This record comes from a study of T cells after yellow fever vaccination. Study in general: Preparation used SMART-Seq v4 Ultra Low Input for the low-cell-number fractions.

Conversion of TCR transcripts into cDNA relied on 5'RACE template switching, which added a universal primer site and UMIs. TCRdb re-analysed the 5' RACE reads in MiXCR, keeping a single row per CDR3 protein. Of some 250,000 distinct CDR3 sequences listed, about 7% are singletons. General observations from the study: Booster sampling recovered most clones from primary vaccination (around 97% CD4, around 88% CD8). Within FACS-sorted repertoires, abundant clonotypes contaminating from the bulk population could be present.

The source of this sequence is a man under 40 who received the YFV17D yellow fever vaccine. Here the sequenced sample was CD4+ T cells sorted from PBMCs, taken 15 days after the yellow fever booster vaccination. V and J are TRBV6-2 or TRBV6-3 and TRBJ2-2; TRBD2 aligns across 9 bases. This chain's CDR3 is CASSYLTGTSKGTGELFF. Here the CDR3 DNA reads TGTGCCAGCAGTTACTTAACCGGGACTAGCAAAGGCACCGGGGAGCTGTTTTTT.